These 26 T cell receptor beta chains came from one sample sequenced in a study of shared clonotypes between healthy human individuals. Positive CCR7 selection of CD45RO-negative cells yielded the naive CD8 cells, and terminally differentiated effector memory CD45RA+ cells were excluded. Assay used: immunoSEQ multiplex PCR; TCRdb lists only in-frame clones, some missing. The table lists about 2.1 million clones, 85% to 95% of them singletons. The material sequenced was naive CD8+ T cells from PBMCs. The receptors derive from a man in his late teens or twenties in good health. Some clones in this sample may be carry-over from other donors' samples.

This clone appeared a few times. This chain connects TRBV5-1 to TRBJ2-2; 7 nucleotides match TRBD2. Unmatched junction bases numbered 5, after V lost 9 bases and J lost 6 bases. The CDR3 spans 12 residues. Germline V lookup: CDR1 SGHRS, CDR2 YFSETQ. CDR3 DNA: TGCGCCACTGAAACTAGCGCCGGGGAGCTGTTTTTT. Amino acids: CATETSAGELFF.

The V gene is TRBV27, the J gene TRBJ2-7; the match to TRBD1 covers 7 bases. Per the germline V gene, CDR1 is MNHEY and CDR2 is SMNVEV (reference sequence). This CDR3 is built from 13 residues. Losses at the gene ends were 6 bases for V and 0 bases for J; bases not matched to a gene: 2. CDR3 sequence (DNA): TGTGCCAGCAGGGGACAGAGCTCCTACGAGCAGTACTTC. Translating it yields CASRGQSSYEQYF.

This chain uses TRBV5-1 with TRBJ2-3, with D possibly TRBD2 on 5 matching bases. CDR1 SGHRS and CDR2 YFSETQ come from the germline V gene. V was cut by 4 bases and J by 1 base, with 16 bases left in between. This CDR3 has 16 residues. CDR3 in amino acids: CASSPELQRRTDTQYF. CDR3 DNA sequence: TGCGCCAGCAGCCCAGAGCTCCAGCGGCGCACAGATACGCAGTATTTT.

Notes on this clone: This specimen includes other DNA sequences encoding the same CDR3. This chain joins TRBV6-1 and TRBJ2-7, with D maybe TRBD2 (6 bases). This CDR3 contains 14 residues. Trimming left V 6 bases short and J 0 bases short, with 12 bases between. Germline V lookup: CDR1 MNHNS, CDR2 SASEGT. This CDR3 is CASSPRESSYEQYF. In DNA, the CDR3 is TGTGCCAGCAGCCCCCGGGAGAGCTCCTACGAGCAGTACTTC.

Points on this clone: Other DNA sequences in the sample encode the same CDR3. The chain couples TRBV9 to TRBJ1-1; 8 bases are shared with TRBD1. Germline trimming cut 3 bases from V and 8 bases from J; bases unmatched to any gene: 6. The germline CDR1 and CDR2 sequences are SGDLS and YYNGEE. This CDR3 is built from 13 residues. This CDR3 reads CASSADRAAEAFF. As DNA, the CDR3 is TGTGCCAGCAGCGCGGACAGGGCGGCCGAAGCTTTCTTT.

As to this clone: This same CDR3 is encoded by further DNA sequences in the sample. This chain joins TRBV30 and TRBJ2-7; weak D call: TRBD1 (6 bases). This CDR3 region has 13 residues. The germline V and J ends were trimmed by 0 bases and 4 bases, with 10 bases remaining between them. The germline CDR1 and CDR2 sequences are GTSNPN and SVGIG (reference sequence). CDR3 in DNA: TGTGCCTGGAGTGTAAACAGGGTGTACGAGCAGTACTTC. Its protein product is CAWSVNRVYEQYF. The full variable domain, with the rest looked up from reference TRBV30 and TRBJ2-7, is SQTIHQWPATLVQPVGSPLSLECTVEGTSNPNLYWYRQAAGRGLQLLFYSVGIGQISSEVPQNLSASRPQDRQFILSSKKLLLSDSGFYLCAWSVNRVYEQYFGPGTRLTVT.

For the CDR3, the DNA is TGTGCCAGCAGTTACGTAGCCGCCCTGGGGTTCGATGAGCAGTTCTTC. This gives the protein CASSYVAALGFDEQFF. This chain uses TRBV6-5 with TRBJ2-1; unclear D gene. This CDR3 has 16 residues. Germline CDR1 reads MNHEY; CDR2 reads SVGAGI. The ends were cut back, 2 bases at V and 8 bases at J, with 19 bases in the middle.

The V call is TRBV27, the J call TRBJ2-1; weak D call: TRBD1 (6 bases). Per germline, CDR1 MNHEY and CDR2 SMNVEV (reference sequence). The CDR3 is 12 residues long. The V end was cut by 7 bases, the J end by 7 bases, with 11 bases between. The CDR3 sequence: CASKQGYNEQFF. The CDR3 region has the DNA TGTGCCAGCAAACAGGGTTATAATGAGCAGTTCTTC.

To note about this clone: Other DNA sequences in the same sample also yield this CDR3. The CDR3 reads CASSYSTLETQYF. For the CDR3, the DNA is TGTGCCAGCAGTTACTCGACACTCGAGACCCAGTACTTC. This rearrangement joins TRBV6-5 to TRBJ2-5; no clear D. The V end lost 0 bases, the J end lost 5 bases, and 7 bases lay between the germline ends. The germline CDR1 and CDR2 sequences are MNHEY and SVGAGI. There are 13 residues in the CDR3.

This clone was recorded a few times. The gene calls are TRBV10-3 and TRBJ1-1; weak D call: TRBD1 (6 bases). The CDR3 length is 14 residues. V was cut by 2 bases and J by 5 bases, with 12 bases left in between. Germline lookup yields CDR1 ENHRY and CDR2 SYGVKD. The CDR3 loop reads CAISERAGETEAFF. The CDR3 DNA reads TGTGCCATCAGTGAGCGGGCAGGGGAGACTGAAGCTTTCTTT.

The chain uses TRBV4-2 and TRBJ2-3, with 10 bases lining up with TRBD2. The CDR3 loop spans 16 amino acids. Germline assignment: CDR1 LGHNA and CDR2 YNFKEQ. V trimming: 2 bases; J trimming: 6 bases; junction bases outside the gene matches: 8. The CDR3 reads CASSQNPSGSTDTQYF. The CDR3 region has the DNA TGTGCCAGCAGCCAAAATCCTAGCGGGAGTACGGATACGCAGTATTTT.

This clone showed up just once. The chain has TRBV4-2 and TRBJ1-1; TRBD1 might be the D (5 bases). The V end was cut by 0 bases, the J end by 5 bases, with 16 bases between. CDR1 and CDR2 from the germline V gene are LGHNA and YNFKEQ. The CDR3 covers 16 residues. The CDR3 sequence: CASSQDRFGGRTEAFF. CDR3 nucleotides: TGTGCCAGCAGCCAAGATCGGTTCGGGGGGAGGACTGAAGCTTTCTTT.

In regard to this clone: At the DNA level, this CDR3 is encoded by other sequences in the same sample as well. The chain employs TRBV7-9 and TRBJ1-2; 7 bases map to TRBD1. Per the germline V gene, CDR1 is SEHNR and CDR2 is FQNEAQ (reference sequence). Unmatched junction bases numbered 3, after V lost 5 bases and J lost 0 bases. This CDR3 is 14 amino acids long. For the CDR3, the DNA is TGTGCCAGCAGCCTGGGACAGACTAACTATGGCTACACCTTC. Translated, it gives CASSLGQTNYGYTF.

The chain's CDR3 is CASREGTGLVYEQFF. The CDR3 nucleotides read TGTGCCAGCAGGGAAGGGACAGGGTTGGTGTATGAGCAGTTCTTC. The chain is built from TRBV28 and TRBJ2-1; 9 nucleotides align to TRBD1. Looked up from germline, CDR1 is MDHEN and CDR2 is SYDVKM. J gave up 8 bases and V 6 bases, and 11 bases lay outside the gene matches. The CDR3 runs to 15 residues.

The genes are TRBV7-6 and TRBJ2-7, with D maybe TRBD1 (5 bases). This CDR3 contains 14 residues. V was clipped by 2 bases and J by 7 bases, with 15 bases between them. Looked up from germline, CDR1 is SGHVS and CDR2 is FNYEAQ. In DNA form, the CDR3 reads TGTGCCAGCAGCTTAAGGGGTGAGGCTGGGGAGCAGTACTTC. It specifies CASSLRGEAGEQYF.

This rearrangement joins TRBV27 to TRBJ2-1; tentative D call: TRBD2 (6 bases). The germline V gene has CDR1 MNHEY and CDR2 SMNVEV (reference sequence). Trimming left V 0 bases short and J 5 bases short, with 14 bases between. The CDR3 length is 16 residues. CDR3: CASSLSWGGEDNEQFF. CDR3 nucleotide sequence: TGTGCCAGCAGTTTATCTTGGGGTGGGGAGGACAATGAGCAGTTCTTC.

This clone has a single count. The chain's CDR3 is CASSPRGGRINEQFF. CDR3 coding DNA: TGTGCCAGCAGCCCCAGGGGTGGGAGAATAAATGAGCAGTTCTTC. The rearrangement uses TRBV14 and TRBJ2-1; weak D call: TRBD1 (6 bases). Trimming stripped 4 bases from V and 7 bases from J, with 17 bases between. This CDR3 has 15 amino acids. CDR1 and CDR2 (germline): SGHDN, FVKESK.

The rearrangement links TRBV29-1 to TRBJ1-2, with 8 bases that match TRBD1. The trim removed 6 bases at V and 0 bases at J, leaving 6 bases unmatched. The CDR3 consists of 14 residues. CDR1 is SQVTM, CDR2 ANQGSEA, per germline. CDR3 loop: CSVEDRVSNYGYTF. For the CDR3, the DNA is TGCAGCGTCGAGGACAGGGTCTCTAACTATGGCTACACCTTC.

The chain has TRBV30 and TRBJ2-3; D call uncertain. V lost 0 bases to trimming and J lost 2 bases, with 9 bases between them. Per the germline V gene, CDR1 is GTSNPN and CDR2 is SVGIG (reference sequence). This CDR3 is 14 amino acids long. CDR3 sequence (DNA): TGTGCCTGGAGTGTGGTTGGCTTCACAGATACGCAGTATTTT. This sequence encodes CAWSVVGFTDTQYF.

This clone was seen only once. V and J are TRBV6-5 and TRBJ2-5, with 7 bases that match TRBD1. With V trimmed by 6 bases and J by 3 bases, 7 bases remained unmatched. This CDR3 has 14 residues. CDR1 and CDR2 (germline): MNHEY, SVGAGI. The CDR3 sequence is CASSEGQREETQYF. CDR3 sequence (DNA): TGTGCCAGCAGCGAGGGACAGCGAGAAGAGACCCAGTACTTC.

The chain carries TRBV9 and TRBJ2-1; no reliable D call. The CDR3 sequence is 13 residues long. Germline CDR1 reads SGDLS; CDR2 reads YYNGEE. The V end lost 3 bases, the J end lost 9 bases, and 13 bases lay between the germline ends. The CDR3 spells CASSEYLGREQFF. Written as DNA, the CDR3 is TGTGCCAGCAGCGAGTACTTAGGACGTGAGCAGTTCTTC.

J is TRBJ1-1 and V is TRBV27; D is unclear. Trimming cost V 5 bases and J 3 bases, with 10 bases left between them. From germline, CDR1 is MNHEY and CDR2 SMNVEV (reference sequence). The length of the CDR3 is 13 residues. CDR3 amino acids: CASSLTPYTEAFF. CDR3 coding DNA: TGTGCCAGCAGTCTGACCCCCTACACTGAAGCTTTCTTT.

This chain joins TRBV11-2 and TRBJ2-7; D perhaps matches TRBD1 (6 bases). V dropped 4 bases and J dropped 4 bases, with 14 bases sitting between them. The CDR3 loop spans 14 amino acids. Germline CDR1 SGHAT, CDR2 FQNNGV. The CDR3 DNA reads as TGTGCCAGCAGCTCCCGGGACATTGGTTACGAGCAGTACTTC. Its translation: CASSSRDIGYEQYF.

The V and J genes are TRBV2 and TRBJ2-7; D may be TRBD1 (5 bases). Germline CDR1 is SNHLY and CDR2 is FYNNEI. The CDR3 loop spans 12 amino acids. Trimming stripped 7 bases from V and 2 bases from J, with 9 bases between. CDR3: CASTDNTYEQYF. The CDR3 DNA follows: TGTGCCAGCACGGACAACACCTACGAGCAGTACTTC.

J is TRBJ1-1 and V is TRBV19, with 12 bases lining up with TRBD1. Per germline, CDR1 LNHDA and CDR2 SQIVND (reference sequence). The V gene end was trimmed by 0 bases and the J gene end by 6 bases; junction bases not matched to a gene: 5. This CDR3 has 16 amino acids. In DNA, the CDR3 is TGTGCCAGTAGTATAGAGTCGGGGACAGGGGGCTCTGAAGCTTTCTTT. Translating gives CASSIESGTGGSEAFF.

The chain couples TRBV19 to TRBJ2-6, with D possibly TRBD2 on 7 matching bases. This CDR3 has 18 residues. Germline assignment: CDR1 LNHDA and CDR2 SQIVND (reference sequence). Trimming stripped 9 bases from V and 0 bases from J, with 21 bases between. The CDR3 here is CASPIGGGHFSGANVLTF. The CDR3 DNA follows: TGTGCCAGCCCTATTGGGGGGGGACACTTCTCTGGGGCCAACGTCCTGACTTTC. The variable domain in full, with the rest retrieved from reference TRBV19 and TRBJ2-6, is DGGITQSPKYLFRKEGQNVTLSCEQNLNHDAMYWYRQDPGQGLRLIYYSQIVNDFQKGDIAEGYSVSREKKESFPLTVTSAQKNPTAFYLCASPIGGGHFSGANVLTFGAGSRLTVL.